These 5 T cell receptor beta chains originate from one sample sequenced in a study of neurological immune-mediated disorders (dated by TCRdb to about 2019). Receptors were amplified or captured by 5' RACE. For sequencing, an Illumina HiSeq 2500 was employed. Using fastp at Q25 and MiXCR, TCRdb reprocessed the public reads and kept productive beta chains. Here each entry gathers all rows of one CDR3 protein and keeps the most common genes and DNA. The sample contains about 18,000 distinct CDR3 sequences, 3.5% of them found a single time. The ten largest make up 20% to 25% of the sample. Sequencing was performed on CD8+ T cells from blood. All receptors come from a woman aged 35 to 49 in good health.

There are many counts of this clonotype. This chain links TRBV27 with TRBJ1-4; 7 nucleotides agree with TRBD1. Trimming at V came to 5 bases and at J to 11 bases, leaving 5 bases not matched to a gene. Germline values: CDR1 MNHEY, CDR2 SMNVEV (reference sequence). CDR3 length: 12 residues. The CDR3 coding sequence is TGTGCCAGCAGTATCACAGGGGAGAAACTGTTTTTT. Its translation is CASSITGEKLFF.

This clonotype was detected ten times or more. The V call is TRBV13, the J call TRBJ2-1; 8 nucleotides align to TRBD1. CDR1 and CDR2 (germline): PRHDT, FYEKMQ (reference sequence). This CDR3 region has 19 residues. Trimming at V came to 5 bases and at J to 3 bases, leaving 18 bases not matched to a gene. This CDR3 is CASSPAGRGPLNIYNEQFF. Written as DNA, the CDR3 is TGTGCCAGCAGCCCCGCGGGCAGGGGGCCCCTAAACATCTACAATGAGCAGTTCTTC.

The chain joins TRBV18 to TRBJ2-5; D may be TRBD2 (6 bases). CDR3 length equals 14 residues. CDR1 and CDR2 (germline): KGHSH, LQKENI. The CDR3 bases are TGTGAAAGCTCACGCAGGGAGGACGTAAGGACCCAGTACTTC. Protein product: CESSRREDVRTQYF. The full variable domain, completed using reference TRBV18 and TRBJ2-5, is NAGVMQNPRHLVRRRGQEARLRCSPMKGHSHVYWYRQLPEEGLKFMVYLQKENIIDESGMPKERFSAEFPKEGPSILRIQQVVRGDSAAYFCESSRREDVRTQYFGPGTRLLVL.

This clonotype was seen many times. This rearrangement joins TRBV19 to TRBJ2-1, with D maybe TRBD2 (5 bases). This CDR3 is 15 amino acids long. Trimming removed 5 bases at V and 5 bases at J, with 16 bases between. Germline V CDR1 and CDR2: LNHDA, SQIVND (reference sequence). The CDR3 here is CASSQSSFTHNEQFF. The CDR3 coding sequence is TGTGCCAGTAGTCAGTCTAGCTTCACACACAATGAGCAGTTCTTC.

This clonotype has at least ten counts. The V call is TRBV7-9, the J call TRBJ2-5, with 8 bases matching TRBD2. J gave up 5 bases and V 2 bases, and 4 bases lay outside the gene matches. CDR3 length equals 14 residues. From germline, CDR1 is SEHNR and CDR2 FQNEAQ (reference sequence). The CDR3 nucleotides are TGTGCCAGCAGCTTACTTAGCGGGGAGGAGACCCAGTACTTC. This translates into CASSLLSGEETQYF.